Below, 29 T cell receptor beta chains from the same sample are listed, as sequenced in a study of human T cells and chemical hapten exposure. One entry per CDR3 protein, called by TCRdb with MiXCR from the RACE reads. The profile shows about 30,000 distinct CDR3 sequences, approximately 5.8% of them singletons. The time point was: patch test 3, about 24 weeks after DPC sensitization. Treatment denoted: therapeutic diphenylcyclopropenone sensitization with weekly scalp DPC. This specimen was whole blood, taken in connection with sensitization to the hapten diphenylcyclopropenone (DPC). The receptor source for this set is a man aged 30 to 39 with alopecia areata. Some clones in this sample may be carry-over from other donors' samples.

This rearrangement joins TRBV3-2 to TRBJ2-7; TRBD2 reflects the table's D call only, with no check against the DNA. TRBV3-2 is described as a pseudogene. The CDR3 is 16 amino acids. The CDR3 is CASSLQDPPLGYEQYF. The CDR3 bases are TGTGCCAGCAGCCTCCAGGACCCTCCGCTGGGCTACGAGCAGTACTTC.

This clonotype was recorded many times. The gene calls are TRBV20-1 and TRBJ2-3; 9 positions agree with TRBD2. Germline lookup yields CDR1 DFQATT and CDR2 SNEGSKA (reference sequence). The CDR3 totals 17 residues. The CDR3: CTAPGNTAGGPGDTQYF. CDR3 sequence (DNA): TGCACCGCTCCCGGGAACACGGCGGGAGGGCCGGGAGATACGCAGTATTTT.

This clonotype has at least ten counts. Here the CDR3 DNA reads TGTGCCAGCAGCTTAGTGTCAGACACTGAAGCTTTCTTT. Amino acids: CASSLVSDTEAFF. The chain recombines TRBV7-9 with TRBJ1-1, with unresolved D. CDR3 size: 13 residues. The germline V gene encodes CDR1 SEHNR and CDR2 FQNEAQ (reference sequence). V lost 1 base to trimming and J lost 3 bases, with 6 bases between them.

The V and J genes are TRBV4-2 and TRBJ2-4, with D perhaps matching TRBD1 or TRBD2 (6 bases each). The CDR3 is made up of 15 amino acids. Germline CDR1 LGHNA, CDR2 YNFKEQ. The V end lost 1 base, the J end lost 7 bases, and 14 bases lay between the germline ends. For the CDR3, the DNA is TGTGCCAGCAGCCAAGCGGACGGGGGCGGCAACATTCAGTACTTC. Protein sequence: CASSQADGGGNIQYF.

This clonotype has at least ten counts. This chain links TRBV11-2 with TRBJ2-4, with 7 positions matching TRBD2. Per the germline V gene, CDR1 is SGHAT and CDR2 is FQNNGV. V shed 5 bases and J 1 base; nucleotides not matched to a gene: 5. The CDR3 contains 15 residues. CDR3 coding DNA: TGTGCCAGCAGCCAAGGCGGGAGTGCCAAAAACATTCAGTACTTC. Its protein product is CASSQGGSAKNIQYF.

In this sample, this clonotype turned up many times. This rearrangement joins TRBV29-1 to TRBJ2-3; D remains ambiguous. Deletions cut 4 bases from V and 4 bases from J, with 12 bases between. Germline V gives CDR1 SQVTM, CDR2 ANQGSEA. This CDR3 has 13 amino acids. The CDR3 spells CSVGGNSADTQYF. Written as DNA, the CDR3 is TGCAGCGTTGGTGGGAACAGCGCAGATACGCAGTATTTT.

This clonotype was observed at least ten times. V gene TRBV9 combines with J gene TRBJ2-5; 8 bases map to TRBD1. Per germline, CDR1 SGDLS and CDR2 YYNGEE. The CDR3 length is 15 residues. J gave up 1 base and V 4 bases, and 6 bases lay outside the gene matches. This CDR3 is CASSSADRGQETQYF. The CDR3 bases are TGTGCCAGCAGCTCGGCCGACAGGGGCCAAGAGACCCAGTACTTC.

This clonotype was seen many times. The rearrangement links TRBV7-3 to TRBJ2-1; D may be TRBD1 (6 bases). The CDR3 covers 12 residues. Germline CDR1 SGHTA, CDR2 FQGTGA. V lost 5 bases and J lost 6, with 8 bases in between. The CDR3 nucleotides are TGTGCCAGCAGCCCAGGGGTCAATGAGCAGTTCTTC. Translating gives CASSPGVNEQFF.

This clonotype was recorded at least ten times. This chain joins TRBV7-9 and TRBJ2-3; D is possibly TRBD1 (6 bases). Deletions cut 5 bases from V and 4 bases from J, with 19 bases between. The CDR3 covers 16 residues. Germline V gives CDR1 SEHNR, CDR2 FQNEAQ (reference sequence). The DNA of the CDR3 is TGTGCCAGCAGCCAAGGACAGAGTACGTCGGCAGATACGCAGTATTTT. It specifies CASSQGQSTSADTQYF.

This clonotype showed up many times. The chain joins TRBV10-3 to TRBJ2-5; 7 bases align to TRBD2. The CDR3 runs to 14 residues. The germline V gene has CDR1 ENHRY and CDR2 SYGVKD. J lost 4 bases, V lost 7 bases, and 9 bases had no gene match. CDR3 sequence reads: CAITDGASGETQYF. Here the CDR3 DNA reads TGTGCCATCACCGACGGGGCTAGCGGAGAGACCCAGTACTTC.

At least ten counts were recorded for this clonotype. The chain uses TRBV30 and TRBJ2-7; D may correspond to TRBD1 or TRBD2 (5 bases each). V lost 3 bases and J lost 1, with 10 bases in between. The length of the CDR3 is 13 residues. Germline V gene lookup returns CDR1 GTSNPN and CDR2 SVGIG (reference sequence). The CDR3 reads CAWRGPYSYEQYF. The CDR3 DNA reads as TGTGCCTGGAGGGGACCTTATTCCTACGAGCAGTACTTC.

This clonotype was counted at least ten times. This chain joins TRBV7-6 and TRBJ2-5; TRBD2 is a possible D gene (6 bases). The CDR3 runs to 15 residues. Trimming left V 2 bases short and J 7 bases short, with 17 bases between. CDR1 is SGHVS, CDR2 FNYEAQ, per germline. CDR3 region: CASSLPDGSGATQYF. The CDR3 coding sequence is TGTGCCAGCAGCTTACCGGACGGGAGTGGGGCGACCCAGTACTTC.

This clonotype occurred many times. The V call is TRBV19, the J call TRBJ2-6, with a tentative D call TRBD1 (5 bases). V was shortened by 5 bases and J by 1 base, with 12 bases between the two germline ends. The CDR3 is 16 amino acids. Germline assignment: CDR1 LNHDA and CDR2 SQIVND (reference sequence). The CDR3 DNA is TGTGCCAGTAGTCAAGGCTCAGGGTCTGGGGCCAACGTCCTGACTTTC. This sequence encodes CASSQGSGSGANVLTF.

Many counts were recorded for this clonotype. The chain carries TRBV7-2 and TRBJ2-3; 8 positions match TRBD2. This CDR3 contains 15 residues. The V gene's germline CDR1 is SGHTA and CDR2 FQGNSA. After removal of 0 bases from V and 6 bases from J, the junction contained 5 bases not matched to a gene. For the CDR3, the DNA is TGTGCCAGCAGCTTAGCGGGAGCGGGGGTTGATACGCAGTATTTT. Its protein product is CASSLAGAGVDTQYF.

As to this clonotype: Just one base apart from a much larger clone, this may be a read error. V and J are TRBV6-1 and TRBJ2-4; no reliable D call. This CDR3 contains 14 residues. The germline gives CDR1 MNHNS, CDR2 SASEGT. Trimming pared 5 bases from V and 10 bases from J, leaving 18 bases between. CDR3 region: CASSSWGVGKIQYF. The CDR3 region has the DNA TGTGCCAGCAGTTCCTGGGGTGTTGGAAAAATTCAGTACTTC.

The chain is built from TRBV6-2 or TRBV6-3 and TRBJ1-1; the D gene is possibly TRBD1 (5 bases). V was cut by 9 bases and J by 4 bases, with 15 bases left in between. Looked up from germline, CDR1 is MNHEY and CDR2 is SVGEGT. This CDR3 has 13 residues. The CDR3 sequence is CASSPGGGTEAFF. CDR3 bases: TGTGCCAGTAGTCCCGGGGGGGGCACTGAAGCTTTCTTT.

This clonotype has a count of ten or more. J is TRBJ1-2 and V is TRBV14; TRBD1 matches at 7 bases. The V and J ends lost 3 bases and 2 bases, in that order; junction bases with no gene match: 0. Germline V lookup: CDR1 SGHDN, CDR2 FVKESK. There are 13 residues in the CDR3. CDR3 in amino acids: CASSQGQNYGYTF. The CDR3 DNA reads TGTGCCAGCAGCCAGGGACAGAACTATGGCTACACCTTC.

This clonotype was seen ten or more times. The rearrangement links TRBV11-3 to TRBJ1-2; the match to TRBD1 covers 8 bases. This CDR3 region has 13 residues. Germline CDR1 and CDR2: SGHNT and YENEEA. With 5 bases clipped from V and 6 bases from J, the junction kept 5 bases outside the gene matches. CDR3 protein: CASSKDRGHGYTF. The CDR3 nucleotides read TGTGCCAGCAGCAAAGACAGGGGACATGGCTACACCTTC.

This clonotype came up many times. The chain links TRBV5-6 to TRBJ1-1; maybe TRBD1 (6 bases). Germline values: CDR1 SGHDT, CDR2 YYEEEE. There are 13 residues in the CDR3. The V gene lost 0 bases and the J gene lost 7 bases, with 10 bases spanning the gap. The CDR3 loop reads CASSLVDRLEAFF. The CDR3 region has the DNA TGTGCCAGCAGCTTGGTGGACAGACTTGAAGCTTTCTTT.

The sample holds many counts of this clonotype. The V call is TRBV29-1, the J call TRBJ2-6; tentative D call: TRBD1 (5 bases). The CDR3 totals 14 residues. Per germline, CDR1 SQVTM and CDR2 ANQGSEA. V was clipped by 7 bases and J by 2 bases, with 12 bases between them. CDR3: CSAPTVPGANVLTF. In DNA form, the CDR3 reads TGCAGCGCTCCGACAGTTCCTGGGGCCAACGTCCTGACTTTC.

This clonotype was seen ten or more times. J is TRBJ2-5 and V is TRBV10-2; TRBD1 might be the D (7 bases). V was trimmed by 4 bases and J by 4 bases, leaving 16 bases between them. The CDR3 runs 15 residues. CDR1 is WSHSY and CDR2 is SAAADI in the germline V gene. CDR3 sequence reads: CASSAPSGGGETQYF. CDR3 coding DNA: TGCGCCAGCAGTGCCCCATCAGGGGGAGGAGAGACCCAGTACTTC.

This chain links TRBV3-1 with TRBJ1-5; weak D call: TRBD1 (6 bases). V lost 1 base and J lost 7, with 11 bases in between. Germline lookup yields CDR1 LGHDT and CDR2 YNNKEL (reference sequence). CDR3 length equals 14 residues. The CDR3 is CASSQGPGDQPQHF. Here the CDR3 DNA reads TGTGCCAGCAGCCAAGGCCCAGGGGACCAGCCCCAGCATTTT.

This clonotype was detected many times. V and J are TRBV6-5 and TRBJ1-1, with D unresolved. Germline V lookup: CDR1 MNHEY, CDR2 SVGAGI. The CDR3 extends over 17 amino acids. The V gene lost 0 bases and the J gene lost 1 base, with 15 bases spanning the gap. CDR3 nucleotide sequence: TGTGCCAGCAGTTACTCGTACGAAGGGTGGGGGAACACTGAAGCTTTCTTT. Its translation: CASSYSYEGWGNTEAFF.

This clonotype was found many times. This chain uses TRBV18 with TRBJ1-5; no clear D gene. V shed 3 bases and J shed 2 bases, with 11 bases lying between them. The CDR3 loop spans 15 amino acids. CDR1 and CDR2 (germline): KGHSH, LQKENI. CDR3 protein: CASSPGGNRNQPQHF. CDR3 bases: TGTGCCAGCTCACCCGGAGGAAATCGCAATCAGCCCCAGCATTTT.

This clonotype was seen many times. This chain links TRBV6-2 or TRBV6-3 with TRBJ2-1; the match to TRBD2 covers 11 bases. The ends lost 8 bases at V and 4 bases at J; junction bases unmatched: 10. Germline CDR1 reads MNHEY; CDR2 reads SVGEGT. This CDR3 spans 16 amino acids. CDR3 DNA sequence: TGTGCCAGCCGCAACCCGACTAGCGGGGTTTACAATGAGCAGTTCTTC. It yields the protein CASRNPTSGVYNEQFF.

This clonotype occurred many times. This chain joins TRBV20-1 and TRBJ2-5; 10 positions agree with TRBD2. There are 14 residues in the CDR3. Trimming at V came to 0 bases and at J to 8 bases, leaving 6 bases not matched to a gene. Germline loops: CDR1 DFQATT, CDR2 SNEGSKA (reference sequence). The DNA for the CDR3 is TGCAGTGCTAGAGAAACTAGCGGGACCATAACCCAGTACTTC. It codes for CSARETSGTITQYF.

This clonotype was seen many times. J is TRBJ1-2 and V is TRBV11-2, with 10 nucleotides matching TRBD1. The CDR3 has 19 amino acids. V was clipped by 4 bases and J by 4 bases; unmatched bases: 18. The germline CDR1 and CDR2 sequences are SGHAT and FQNNGV. DNA for the CDR3: TGTGCCAGCAGCTCTCCCCCGGGACAGGGGCAAACCGGGGGCTATGGCTACACCTTC. Amino acid sequence: CASSSPPGQGQTGGYGYTF.

This clonotype was seen repeatedly, ten times or more. V gene TRBV7-2 combines with J gene TRBJ2-5, with 8 bases matching TRBD1. The junction had 8 bases not matched to a gene; V was cut back by 5 bases and J by 3 bases. The CDR3 runs to 15 residues. The V gene's germline CDR1 is SGHTA and CDR2 FQGNSA. The CDR3 nucleotides are TGTGCCAGCAGCCCTCAGGGGGCCCTAAAAGAGACCCAGTACTTC. This sequence encodes CASSPQGALKETQYF.

This clonotype was counted many times. V gene TRBV6-2 or TRBV6-3 combines with J gene TRBJ2-1; tentatively, D is TRBD2 (5 bases). CDR1 is MNHEY and CDR2 is SVGEGT in the germline V gene. The ends were cut back, 0 bases at V and 0 bases at J, with 15 bases in the middle. This CDR3 has 18 residues. As DNA, the CDR3 is TGTGCCAGCAGTTACTCGATCCGTACTGGGAGCTCCTACAATGAGCAGTTCTTC. This encodes CASSYSIRTGSSYNEQFF.